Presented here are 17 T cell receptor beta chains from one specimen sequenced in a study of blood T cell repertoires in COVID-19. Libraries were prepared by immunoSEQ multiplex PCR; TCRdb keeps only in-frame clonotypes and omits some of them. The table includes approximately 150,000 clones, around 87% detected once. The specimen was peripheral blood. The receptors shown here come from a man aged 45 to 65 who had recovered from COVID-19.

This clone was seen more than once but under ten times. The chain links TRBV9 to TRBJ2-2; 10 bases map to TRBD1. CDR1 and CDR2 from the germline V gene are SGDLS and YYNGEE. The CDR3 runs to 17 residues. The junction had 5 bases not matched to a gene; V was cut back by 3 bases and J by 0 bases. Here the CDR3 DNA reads TGTGCCAGCAGCGGGGGACAGGGGAATTCGAACACCGGGGAGCTGTTTTTT. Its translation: CASSGGQGNSNTGELFF.

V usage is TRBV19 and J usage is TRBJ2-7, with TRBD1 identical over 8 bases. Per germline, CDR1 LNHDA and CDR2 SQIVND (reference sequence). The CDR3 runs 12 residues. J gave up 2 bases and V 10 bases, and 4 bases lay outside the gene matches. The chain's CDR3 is CATGDRPYEQYF. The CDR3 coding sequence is TGTGCCACCGGGGACAGGCCCTACGAGCAGTACTTC. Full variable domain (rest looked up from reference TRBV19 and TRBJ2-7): DGGITQSPKYLFRKEGQNVTLSCEQNLNHDAMYWYRQDPGQGLRLIYYSQIVNDFQKGDIAEGYSVSREKKESFPLTVTSAQKNPTAFYLCATGDRPYEQYFGPGTRLTVT.

This chain's CDR3 is CASSLGPIAGNTDTQYF. DNA of the CDR3: TGCGCCAGCAGCTTGGGACCGATAGCGGGGAACACAGATACGCAGTATTTT. The rearrangement joins TRBV5-1 to TRBJ2-3; 8 bases line up with TRBD2. Germline V gene sequence: CDR1 SGHRS, CDR2 YFSETQ. The CDR3 totals 17 residues. The ends lost 0 bases at V and 2 bases at J; junction bases unmatched: 8.

The CDR3 DNA follows: TGCGCCAGCAGCCTCACCCCGGGACAGACTAGCACAGATACGCAGTATTTT. Residues: CASSLTPGQTSTDTQYF. The chain carries TRBV4-1 and TRBJ2-3; 7 nucleotides align to TRBD1. The CDR3 is 17 amino acids. The V gene end was trimmed by 4 bases and the J gene end by 0 bases; junction bases not matched to a gene: 10. CDR1 MGHRA and CDR2 YSYEKL come from the germline V gene.

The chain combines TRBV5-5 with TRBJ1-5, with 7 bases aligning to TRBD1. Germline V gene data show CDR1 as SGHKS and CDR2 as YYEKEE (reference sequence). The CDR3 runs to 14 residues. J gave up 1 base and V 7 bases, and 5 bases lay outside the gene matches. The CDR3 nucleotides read TGTGCCAGCCGGAGGGACAGAAGCAATCAGCCCCAGCATTTT. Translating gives CASRRDRSNQPQHF.

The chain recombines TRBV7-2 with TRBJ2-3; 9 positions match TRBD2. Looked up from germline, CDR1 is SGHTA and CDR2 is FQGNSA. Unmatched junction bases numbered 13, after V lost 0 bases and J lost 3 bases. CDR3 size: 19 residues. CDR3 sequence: CASSLALSGGRVATDTQYF. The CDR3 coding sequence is TGTGCCAGCAGCTTAGCGCTGAGCGGGGGGCGAGTCGCGACAGATACGCAGTATTTT.

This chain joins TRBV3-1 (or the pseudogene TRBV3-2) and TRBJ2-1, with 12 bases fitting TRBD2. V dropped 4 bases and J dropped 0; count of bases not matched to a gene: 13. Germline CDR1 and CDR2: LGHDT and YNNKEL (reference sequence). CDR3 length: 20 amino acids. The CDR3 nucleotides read TGTGCCAGCAGCCCCTTCAGGCTAGCGGGGGGGCCCAGCTCCTACAATGAGCAGTTCTTC. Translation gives CASSPFRLAGGPSSYNEQFF.

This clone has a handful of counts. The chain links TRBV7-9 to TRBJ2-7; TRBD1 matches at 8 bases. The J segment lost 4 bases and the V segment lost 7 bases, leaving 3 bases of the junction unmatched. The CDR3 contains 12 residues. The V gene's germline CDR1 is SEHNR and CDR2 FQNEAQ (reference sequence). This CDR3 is CASTQGAYEQYF. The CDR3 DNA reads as TGTGCCAGCACCCAGGGGGCTTACGAGCAGTACTTC.

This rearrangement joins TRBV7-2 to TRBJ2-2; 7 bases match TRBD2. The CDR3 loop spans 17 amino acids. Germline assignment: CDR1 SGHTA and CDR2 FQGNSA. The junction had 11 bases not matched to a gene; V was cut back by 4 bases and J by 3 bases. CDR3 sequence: CASSSRSGSGYTGELFF. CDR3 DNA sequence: TGTGCCAGCAGCTCCCGTAGCGGGTCAGGATACACCGGGGAGCTGTTTTTT. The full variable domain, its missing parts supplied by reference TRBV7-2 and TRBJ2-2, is GAGVSQSPSNKVTEKGKDVELRCDPISGHTALYWYRQSLGQGLEFLIYFQGNSAPDKSGLPSDRFSAERTGGSVSTLTIQRTQQEDSAVYLCASSSRSGSGYTGELFFGEGSRLTVL.

CDR3 DNA sequence: TGTGCCAGCAGTTCCGCAGGGGGCCAAGGCACTGAAGCTTTCTTT. Translation gives CASSSAGGQGTEAFF. This sequence joins TRBV27 and TRBJ1-1; TRBD1 agrees at 8 bases. The trim removed 4 bases at V and 4 bases at J, leaving 8 bases unmatched. Germline V CDR1 and CDR2: MNHEY, SMNVEV (reference sequence). This CDR3 is built from 15 residues.

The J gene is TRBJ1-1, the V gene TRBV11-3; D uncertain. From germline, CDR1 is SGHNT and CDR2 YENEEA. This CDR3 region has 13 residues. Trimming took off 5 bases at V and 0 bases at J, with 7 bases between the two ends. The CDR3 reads CASSQVLNTEAFF. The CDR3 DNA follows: TGTGCCAGCAGCCAGGTCCTGAACACTGAAGCTTTCTTT. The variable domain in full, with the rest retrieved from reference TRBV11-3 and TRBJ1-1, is EAGVVQSPRYKIIEKKQPVAFWCNPISGHNTLYWYLQNLGQGPELLIRYENEEAVDDSQLPKDRFSAERLKGVDSTLKIQPAELGDSAVYLCASSQVLNTEAFFGQGTRLTVV.

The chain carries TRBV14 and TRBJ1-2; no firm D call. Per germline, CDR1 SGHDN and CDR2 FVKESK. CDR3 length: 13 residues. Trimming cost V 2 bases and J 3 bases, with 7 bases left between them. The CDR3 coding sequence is TGTGCCAGCAGCCAACAGTCGTACTATGGCTACACCTTC. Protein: CASSQQSYYGYTF. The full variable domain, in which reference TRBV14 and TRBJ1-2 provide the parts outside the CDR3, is EAGVTQFPSHSVIEKGQTVTLRCDPISGHDNLYWYRRVMGKEIKFLLHFVKESKQDESGMPNNRFLAERTGGTYSTLKVQPAELEDSGVYFCASSQQSYYGYTFGSGTRLTVV.

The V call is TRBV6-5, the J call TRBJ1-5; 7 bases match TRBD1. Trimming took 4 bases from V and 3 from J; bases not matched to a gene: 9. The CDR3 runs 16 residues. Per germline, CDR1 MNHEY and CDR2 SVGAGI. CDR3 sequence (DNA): TGTGCCAGCAGTTCCCCGGACAGGTTGCCCAATCAGCCCCAGCATTTT. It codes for CASSSPDRLPNQPQHF.

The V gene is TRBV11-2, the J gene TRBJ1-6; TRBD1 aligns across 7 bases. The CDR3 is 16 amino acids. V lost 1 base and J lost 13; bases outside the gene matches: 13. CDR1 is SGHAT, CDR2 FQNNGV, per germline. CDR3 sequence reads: CASSLGQGASPQPLHF. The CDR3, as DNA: TGTGCCAGCAGCTTAGGACAGGGCGCGTCCCCTCAGCCCCTCCACTTT.

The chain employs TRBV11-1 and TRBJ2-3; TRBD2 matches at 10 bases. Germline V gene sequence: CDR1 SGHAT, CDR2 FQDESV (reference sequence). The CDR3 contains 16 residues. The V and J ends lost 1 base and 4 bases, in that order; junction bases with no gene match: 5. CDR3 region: CASSLGLAGAADTQYF. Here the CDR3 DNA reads TGTGCCAGCAGCTTAGGGCTAGCGGGGGCCGCAGATACGCAGTATTTT.

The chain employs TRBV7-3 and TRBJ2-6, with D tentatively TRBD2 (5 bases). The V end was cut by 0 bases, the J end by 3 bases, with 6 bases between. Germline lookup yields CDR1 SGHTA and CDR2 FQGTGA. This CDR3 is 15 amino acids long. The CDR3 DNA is TGTGCCAGCAGCTTAACGGCGGGTGGGGCCAACGTCCTGACTTTC. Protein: CASSLTAGGANVLTF. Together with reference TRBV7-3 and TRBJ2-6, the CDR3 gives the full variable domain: GAGVSQTPSNKVTEKGKYVELRCDPISGHTALYWYRQSLGQGPEFLIYFQGTGAADDSGLPNDRFFAVRPEGSVSTLKIQRTERGDSAVYLCASSLTAGGANVLTFGAGSRLTVL.

The CDR3 DNA reads TGTGCCAGCAATGGGGACAGGGACTCACCCCTCCACTTT. It yields the protein CASNGDRDSPLHF. This sequence joins TRBV2 and TRBJ1-6, with 9 nucleotides matching TRBD1. CDR3 length: 13 amino acids. V was pared by 7 bases and J by 10 bases, with 5 bases of the junction left unmatched. Germline V lookup: CDR1 SNHLY, CDR2 FYNNEI.